This TCR beta chain originates from a study of cytomegalovirus exposure and HLA in healthy donors (TCRdb year 2017). Study-level background: According to an earlier analysis of several hundred of the donors, 150 million to 200 million T cells yielded 95 million to 140 million unique TCR beta sequences and about 280 Gb of sequence data. An early release that covered about 600 HLA-typed donors contained approximately 300 gigabases of sequencing data and tens of millions of unique TCR sequences. Of the approximately 400 genotyped donors, 65% to 90% were placed in the genetic ancestry cluster associated with self-reported Caucasian donors. The study aimed to test whether cataloging public T cell receptors could reveal signatures of past pathogen exposure. The study used immunosequencing to profile the T cell repertoires of approximately 650 subjects and linked those repertoires to cytomegalovirus serostatus. In addition to the first cohort of approximately 670 subjects, a separate validation cohort of 120 different subjects was used. The study combined high-throughput TCR immunosequencing, statistical association of individual TCRs with disease status, and machine learning to predict cytomegalovirus infection status. A later analysis re-analyzed previously published TCR beta repertoires from hundreds of donors and added high-resolution HLA genotyping to study TCR occurrence patterns. The later analysis used no new phenotypic data to find candidate immune exposures, relying instead on TCR beta sequences and their occurrence across donors. An earlier analysis of about 620 of the donors applied high-throughput TCR beta sequencing to assess whether each TCR beta V gene segment acted as functional or pseudogenic. Donor age, sex, ethnicity and CMV serostatus were collected together with the repertoire data. A later genetic analysis took genome-wide SNP genotypes for about 55% of the 666 donors and used that subset as a discovery cohort. Every discovery cohort repertoire had been produced on one sequencing platform. Both class I and class II loci were covered by HLA typing, at four-digit resolution. Typing coverage varied by locus: roughly 629-640 donors for A, B, C, DRB1 and DQB1; roughly 520 for DQA1; approximately 610 for DPA1; roughly 450 for DPB1. Roughly 5 DR-DQ haplotypes were handled as single units for association and clustering, since linkage in the cohort was strong. Across some 400 genotyped donors of the cohort, an average of about 240,000 unique TCR beta nucleotide sequences per donor were sequenced, and 15% to 20% of those sequences were non-productive. The paper's findings and limits, for the study overall: Because the 87-base-pair reads could not distinguish some IMGT-functional V segments, including TRBV6-2 and TRBV6-3, those segments were excluded. In a later genetic analysis, a missense DCLRE1C variant was associated with V-gene and J-gene trimming of TCR beta chains, and the association was replicated in an independent cohort. The authors suggested that the approach could potentially be extended to other disease states and immunological phenotypes. Assigning TCR associations to individual alleles was difficult when HLA alleles, especially DR and DQ, strongly co-occurred. While some public TCRs were present in many individuals, most TCR sequences turned up only very rarely across donors. This cohort had only TCR beta chains sequenced, and the lack of alpha or paired-chain data limited which features could be detected. Linkage disequilibrium might explain the correlated functional status among segregating V segments, but an unknown experimental factor could not be excluded. Because counts were too low, approximately 15 rarely observed V segments, including chromosome 9 orphons, were excluded from the earlier analysis of 587 of the donors. In an earlier analysis of some 640 of the donors, most TCR beta V segments were observed in productive rearrangements about 87% or about 30% of the time, broadly matching IMGT annotations. The sequencing pipeline was judged likely to have produced a cluster of highly shared sequence variants as a technical artifact. A further reported finding was that TCR beta sequences accurately predicted the HLA-A and HLA-B alleles for most subjects in the first cohort. The classifier was reported to diagnose cytomegalovirus status with high specificity and sensitivity in both the original and validation cohorts. A later analysis reported that several top co-occurrence clusters appeared linked to parvovirus B19, influenza, CMV and Epstein-Barr virus. Roughly uniform sequencing depth across donors was assumed in presence/absence analyses, although this assumption may not hold. In a later genetic analysis, fewer N-insertions in productive TCRs were reported among donors in an Asian-associated ancestry cluster than the approximately 670-donor mean. At a false discovery rate of 0.05, a later analysis linked 16,000 or so TCR beta sequences to specific HLA alleles. In vitro tests confirmed that three of the cytomegalovirus-associated TCR beta chains recognize cytomegalovirus antigens. In a later analysis, the rate of TCR association differed among HLA loci, with DRB1 alleles having the most associated TCRs and HLA-C alleles having the fewest. In the study, some 160 TCR beta chains were listed as associated with cytomegalovirus. According to a later analysis, most CMV-associated TCR beta chains appeared to be HLA-restricted, and the HLA associations seemed to be driven largely by CMV exposure. CMV serostatus was the only immune exposure information available for the cohort. Because HLA typing was unavailable for some donors at each locus, only the typed subset was used in association tests. A later analysis found that HLA-associated TCR beta chains were more clonally expanded and had lower generation probabilities than equally common non-associated chains.

Libraries were built with the immunoSEQ multiplex PCR assay. The multiplex PCR relied on a mix of 60 forward primers for TCR Vbeta segments and 13 reverse primers for TCR Jbeta segments. The CDR3 region of rearranged TCR beta genes was amplified from genomic DNA with a multiplex PCR assay. The Illumina HiSeq System was used to sequence the amplified TCR beta libraries as 87-base-pair reads. For the original study's pipeline: A later analysis tallied around 80 million unique TCR beta chains across the 666 repertoires, and approximately 12 million of those chains were shared by two or more donors. A nearest-neighbor algorithm error-corrected the raw reads and collapsed the reads into unique sequences, merging closely related sequences to remove PCR and sequencing errors. Alignment of CDR3 sequences to IMGT reference sequences was used to assign V, D and J gene segments. For a sequence to be retained, at least a six-nucleotide match to both a V gene segment and a J gene segment was required. A rearrangement counted as productive if the CDR3 had no stop codons and remained in frame with V and J, and every other rearrangement counted as non-productive. CDR3 was defined according to IMGT convention as the region running from the second conserved V-encoded cysteine to the conserved J-encoded phenylalanine. The earlier analysis of about 620 of the donors excluded sequences that lacked an unambiguous match to a single V gene segment. In an earlier analysis of 587 of the donors, V segments were called functional above 56.7% productive rearrangements and were called segregating when the between-donor standard deviation exceeded 5%. A statistical classification framework was built for diagnosing cytomegalovirus status from the catalog of TCR beta chain sequences. V and J gene assignment, in a later analysis, came from comparing TCR nucleotide sequences with IMGT/GENE-DB human TR gene sequences. The TCRdist pipeline was used in a later analysis to assign CDR3 sequences and most-parsimonious VDJ recombination scenarios. A later analysis defined each TCR beta chain by its CDR3 amino acid sequence plus V-gene family, and excluded reads lacking a unique V-gene family. To address suspected cross-contamination and a sequencing artifact, a later analysis removed 450 to 700 highly shared, low-generation-probability nucleotide sequences. In a later analysis, a clonal expansion index was calculated for each public chain from normalized within-repertoire ranks of inferred template counts. A later analysis computed generation probabilities with a VDJ recombination model fitted to out-of-frame rearrangements, and checked the results against IGoR. Hypergeometric tests were used in a later analysis to score TCR-TCR, TCR-HLA and TCR-CMV co-occurrence, with a repertoire-size bias correction applied to the TCR pairs. False discovery rates were estimated in a later analysis by permuting HLA or CMV assignments 20 times. In a later analysis, co-occurring TCRs were grouped using DBSCAN, with TCRdist sequence similarity added in when clustering inside HLA-allele-positive subsets. Repertoires with fewer than 30,000 or more than 120,000 public chains, plus five repertoires with anomalous nucleotide sharing, were excluded from co-occurrence clustering. The clones in this table, taken by TCRdb from immuneACCESS, are in-frame only. Not every clone is retained; where verified, under half of the shortfall comes from an unresolved V gene, and the cause of the rest is unknown. Clonal size and the V and J genes are those of that table, whereas D and trimming came from the DNA. The table for this sample shows around 210,000 clones. Of the sample, roughly 0.98% is held by the ten largest clones.

Turning to this clone: The antigen it recognizes is unknown.

The CDR3 has 14 amino acids, counting the end cysteine and phenylalanine. The only DNA kept is the CDR3, 42 bases in frame from the first base. Cut back by 0 bases and 1 base, the V and J ends lie 6 bases apart. CDR1 LGHNA and CDR2 YSLEER are derived from the germline V gene. In total, over 600 healthy bone marrow donors made up the cohort. Cohort members were all nominally healthy when sampled, although unrecorded immune exposures were likely present. The donor tested CMV seropositive and was one of the 289 seropositive cohort members. Each donor provided a peripheral blood sample, and peripheral blood mononuclear cells were used for TCR beta sequencing. Genomic DNA extraction from the blood cell samples was performed with the Qiagen DNeasy Blood Extraction Kit.

The chain uses TRBV4-3 and TRBJ2-5, with no reliable assignment of the D segment. The receptor's source is a woman aged 30 to 39 in good health and CMV-seropositive. Sequenced material: PBMCs. The DNA reads as follows: TGCGCCAGCAGCCAAGATTCCCGCCAAGAGACCCAGTACTTC. It is translated as CASSQDSRQETQYF.